Presented here are 5 T cell receptor beta chains from one specimen sequenced in a study of blood T cell repertoires in COVID-19. Clones were sequenced by immunoSEQ multiplex PCR, and TCRdb holds only the in-frame ones, with some missing. The sample holds a few hundred thousand clones; under 90% are singletons and the top ten take 1.5% to 2%. Sample: peripheral blood. The receptors shown here come from a woman in her 30s with COVID-19, enrolled during active disease.

This sequence joins TRBV5-1 and TRBJ2-7; 13 bases are shared with TRBD2. Germline trimming cut 4 bases from V and 1 base from J; bases unmatched to any gene: 5. The CDR3 extends over 16 amino acids. Germline CDR1 SGHRS, CDR2 YFSETQ. CDR3 DNA sequence: TGCGCCAGCAGCGGGGGACTAGCGGGGATGTCCTACGAGCAGTACTTC. Translation gives CASSGGLAGMSYEQYF.

The chain links TRBV10-1 to TRBJ2-7; TRBD1 might be the D (6 bases). Between the trimmed V and J ends, which lost 5 bases and 3 bases, there was a span of 20 bases. The CDR3 length is 16 residues. Per the germline V gene, CDR1 is WNHNN and CDR2 is SYGVQD (reference sequence). The CDR3 coding sequence is TGCGCCAGCAGTTTCCATACTACAGGGATTCTCTACGAGCAGTACTTC. The encoded protein is CASSFHTTGILYEQYF.

The gene calls are TRBV14 and TRBJ1-2; TRBD1 agrees at 10 bases. The J segment lost 5 bases and the V segment lost 2 bases, leaving 8 bases of the junction unmatched. This CDR3 has 16 amino acids. Per germline, CDR1 SGHDN and CDR2 FVKESK. CDR3 sequence (DNA): TGTGCCAGCAGCCAAACCGGACAGGGGGAGTGGTATGGCTACACCTTC. Its translation is CASSQTGQGEWYGYTF.

The CDR3 nucleotides read TGTGCCAGCAGTGAAGCCGGGGAGCAAGGCACTGAAGCTTTCTTT. It encodes CASSEAGEQGTEAFF. The chain recombines TRBV2 with TRBJ1-1; D is unclear. Germline V gene lookup returns CDR1 SNHLY and CDR2 FYNNEI. CDR3 size: 15 residues. The V end lost 0 bases, the J end lost 4 bases, and 12 bases lay between the germline ends.

This clone has just one count. This chain uses TRBV18 with TRBJ2-2, with 10 bases identical to TRBD1. The CDR3 is made up of 14 amino acids. Losses at the gene ends were 8 bases for V and 4 bases for J; bases not matched to a gene: 4. Per the germline V gene, CDR1 is KGHSH and CDR2 is LQKENI. CDR3 protein: CASADRGSTGELFF. CDR3 bases: TGTGCCAGCGCGGACAGGGGGAGCACCGGGGAGCTGTTTTTT.